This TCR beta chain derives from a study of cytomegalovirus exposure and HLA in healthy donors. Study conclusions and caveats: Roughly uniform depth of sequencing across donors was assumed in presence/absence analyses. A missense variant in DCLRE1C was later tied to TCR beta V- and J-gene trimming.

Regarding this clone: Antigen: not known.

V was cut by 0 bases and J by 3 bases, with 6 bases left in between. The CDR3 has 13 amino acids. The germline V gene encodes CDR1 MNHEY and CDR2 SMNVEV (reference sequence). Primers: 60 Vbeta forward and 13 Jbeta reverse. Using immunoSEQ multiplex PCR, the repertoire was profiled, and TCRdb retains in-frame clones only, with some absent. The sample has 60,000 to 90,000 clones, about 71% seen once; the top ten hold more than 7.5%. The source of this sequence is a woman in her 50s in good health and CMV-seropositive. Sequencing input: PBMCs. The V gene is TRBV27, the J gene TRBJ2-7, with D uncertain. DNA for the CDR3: TGTGCCAGCAGTTTATCGAACGGCTACGAGCAGTACTTC. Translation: CASSLSNGYEQYF.